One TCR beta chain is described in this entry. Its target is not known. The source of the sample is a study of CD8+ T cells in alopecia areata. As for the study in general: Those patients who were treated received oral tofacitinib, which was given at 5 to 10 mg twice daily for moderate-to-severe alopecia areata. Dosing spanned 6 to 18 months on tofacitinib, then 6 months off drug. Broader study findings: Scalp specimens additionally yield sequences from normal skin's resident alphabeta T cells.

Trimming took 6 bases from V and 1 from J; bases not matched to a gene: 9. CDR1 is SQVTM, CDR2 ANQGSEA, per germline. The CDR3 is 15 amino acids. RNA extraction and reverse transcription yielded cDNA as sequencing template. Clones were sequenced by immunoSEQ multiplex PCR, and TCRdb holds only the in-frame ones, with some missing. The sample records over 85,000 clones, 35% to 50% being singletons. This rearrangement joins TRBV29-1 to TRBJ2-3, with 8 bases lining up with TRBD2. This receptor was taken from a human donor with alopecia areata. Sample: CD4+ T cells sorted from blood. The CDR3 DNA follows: TGCAGCGTAACCCCGGGAGGGCCTGGCACAGATACGCAGTATTTT. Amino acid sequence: CSVTPGGPGTDTQYF.